One T cell receptor beta chain is described in this entry. Its target is not known. The sample belongs to a study of CD4+ T cells in melanoma. The length of the CDR3 is 12 residues. V shed 2 bases and J shed 2 bases, with 7 bases lying between them. CDR1 and CDR2 from the germline V gene are SQVTM and ANQGSEA. The study's findings and limits: A reported correlation linked neoantigen-specific CD4+ T cells to CD8+, macrophage and B cell function.

Method: immunoSEQ multiplex PCR; TCRdb's copy keeps in-frame clones and lacks some. Here the sample spans more than 13,000 clones, approximately 83% being singletons. Sequencing used cells from a culture (not recorded whether cultured in vitro). The clonotype was recovered from a human donor with melanoma. This chain uses TRBV29-1 with TRBJ2-7; D gene uncertain. The CDR3 reads CSVEKGTYEQYF. As DNA, the CDR3 is TGCAGCGTTGAAAAGGGAACCTACGAGCAGTACTTC.